This T cell receptor (beta chain) was captured in a study of T cell responses to AZD1222 COVID-19 vaccine (dated by TCRdb to the early 2020s). In the study overall: AZD1222 recipients with second doses at about 4 weeks or about 12 weeks were pooled, because spike-specific TCR depth and breadth did not differ between schedules. A total of more than 230 trial participants underwent TCR sequencing, of whom roughly 210 received two doses of AZD1222 and approximately 25 received two doses of the MenACWY control vaccine. Trial participants were enrolled into age subgroups of 18-55, 56-69 and 70-plus years, which contained approximately 150, 30 and 60 TCR-sequenced participants, respectively. The paper as a whole reports these results and caveats: Vaccine-associated CD4 TCRs spanned the whole spike protein, with dominant responses in regions 160-218 and 743-854. Spike-specific TCR breadth and depth rose significantly after two AZD1222 doses compared with day 0 and with MenACWY recipients. Most participants were white British and females outnumbered males, and the authors suggested that clonal diversity may have been underestimated. Because no day 14 peak-response samples were available, the repertoires could be characterized only after the peak T cell response. Conclusions about previously exposed vaccinees are limited because only 5 or 6 AZD1222 recipients were SARS-CoV-2 seropositive at baseline. The 56-69-year group was small, and its depth increase did not reach significance, likely because of low power. Reportedly, almost half of the unique spike-specific TCRs recognized epitopes lying outside the regions that are mutated in the B.1.351 and B.1.1.7 variants.

Interpreted using the paper, the time point label stands for: baseline before first vaccination. The vaccinee samples were drawn from two UK trials, COV001 and COV002, one of which was a single-blind randomized controlled phase 2/3 trial testing AZD1222 (ChAdOx1 nCoV-19) in healthy adults. Trial participant PBMC samples were collected at day 0 and day 28 after the second dose for TCRbeta chain sequencing. V is cut by 8 bases and J by 5 bases, and the space between the germline ends is 15 bases. The CDR3 holds 14 amino acids from the cysteine to the phenylalanine. CDR3 DNA only is kept here, 42 bases in frame from base 1. The germline V gene (reference sequence) supplies CDR1 MNHEY and CDR2 SMNVEV. The CDR3 regions of human TCRbeta chains were analyzed by immunosequencing. The published analysis was carried out like this. TCRs in the repertoires were compared against a reference library of SARS-CoV-2-specific TCRs that had been generated with the MIRA antigen-specificity platform. Breadth was defined as the fraction of unique TCRs that were SARS-CoV-2-associated. Depth was defined as the fraction of total T cells that were SARS-CoV-2-associated. Using the MIRA data, every spike-specific TCR was mapped to the spike region that the TCR reacted to and assigned to either a CD4 or a CD8 class. Log10-transformed breadth and depth values were compared by one-way ANOVA with Sidak's multiple comparisons tests. TCRdb obtained this table from immuneACCESS and retained in-frame rearrangements with V and J assigned. These tables miss some clones; where compared with another copy, unresolved V genes account for less than half of the shortfall, and the remainder is unexplained. V and J calls plus clone size are reproduced from that table; the DNA served to infer D and trimming. Within this sample are 150,000 or so clones, with 80% to 90% of them counted one time only. Of the sample, 5% to 5.5% is held by the ten largest clones.

Notes on this clone: No antigen is known for it. Base quality data are lacking; no much larger clone is found one base away.

The chain is assembled from TRBV27 and TRBJ1-4; possibly the D gene is TRBD1, per 5 matching bases. This sample comprised peripheral blood, obtained on day 0 of AZD1222 vaccination. The TCR originated in an adult in good health. The CDR3 region: CASGPGRSNEKLFF. The nucleotide sequence reads as follows: TGTGCCAGCGGACCGGGACGTTCAAATGAAAAACTGTTTTTT.